Listed below are T cell receptor beta chains from one sample, sequenced in a study of Ad26.COV2.S vaccination and SARS-CoV-2 variants. Profiling relied on immunoSEQ multiplex PCR, and the TCRdb table lists in-frame clones only, not all of them. The sample shows about 97,000 clones, over 70% of them seen only once. The specimen comprised peripheral blood, sampled after recovery from COVID-19. The receptors originated from a human donor who had recovered from COVID-19. Both conserved end residues are part of each CDR3. D genes are given only for firm matches. The size entry is marked missing in some rows and otherwise reads once, few, many or a size class.

j_gene,v_gene,d_gene,abundance,CDR3nt,CDR3aa
TRBJ1-1,TRBV9,-,-,TGTGCCAGCAGCCCCGCCCGGGGGATATGGGACACTGAAGCTTTCTTT,CASSPARGIWDTEAFF
TRBJ2-5,TRBV6-5,TRBD2,-,TGTGCCAGCAGTTATCGCTTCAGCGGGGACCAAGAGACCCAGTACTTC,CASSYRFSGDQETQYF
TRBJ1-1,TRBV3-1/TRBV3-2,-,-,TGTGCCAGCAGCCACACCAGGGCTTCCACTGAAGCTTTCTTT,CASSHTRASTEAFF
TRBJ2-3,TRBV10-1,-,-,TGCGCCAGCAGTGTAACCACCTCAGATACGCAGTATTTT,CASSVTTSDTQYF
TRBJ1-6,TRBV2,TRBD1,-,TGTGCCAGCAAAGGGACAGGGAATTCACCCCTCCACTTT,CASKGTGNSPLHF
TRBJ2-3,TRBV5-1,-,-,TGCGCCAGCAGCTTGGTCGGGGGGCGGGGCACAGATACGCAGTATTTT,CASSLVGGRGTDTQYF
TRBJ1-5,TRBV7-9,-,-,TGTGCCAGCAGCTTAGGTGCGGGACAAATTAAGAATCAGCCCCAGCATTTT,CASSLGAGQIKNQPQHF
TRBJ2-5,TRBV7-6,TRBD1,-,TGTGCCAGCAGCTTAGATTGGCTGGTCCCCCGGGGACAGGGCGTTTTGGCCCAGTACTTC,CASSLDWLVPRGQGVLAQYF
TRBJ1-3,TRBV2,-,many,TGTGCCAGCAGGCTTTACCCCGGAAACACCATATATTTT,CASRLYPGNTIYF
TRBJ1-2,TRBV5-6,TRBD1,-,TGTGCCAGCAGCTTGGTGTCGGCAGGGGGAGAAAAAATATATGGCTACACCTTC,CASSLVSAGGEKIYGYTF
TRBJ1-1,TRBV4-2,-,-,TGTGCCAGCAGCCAAGATCTGGACAGCTTTTTTGAAGCTTTCTTT,CASSQDLDSFFEAFF
TRBJ1-1,TRBV29-1,-,-,TGCAGCGTCGGGAGGACAAACTCAGGTGCTTTCTTT,CSVGRTNSGAFF
TRBJ2-1,TRBV6-4,-,-,TGTGCCAGCAGTGACTCTTCCAGCGGTCAGCAGTTCTTC,CASSDSSSGQQFF
TRBJ1-6,TRBV6-1,TRBD1,-,TGTGCCAGCAGTGTCTACGCCGGGACAGGGGGCGGTAATTCACCCCTCCACTTT,CASSVYAGTGGGNSPLHF
TRBJ2-7,TRBV7-6,TRBD1,-,TGTGCCAGCAGCTTAGAGACAGGGGGCCAGAACGAGCAGTACTTC,CASSLETGGQNEQYF
TRBJ2-1,TRBV24-1,-,-,TGTGCCACCAGTGAGAACAGGGATCTTTACAATGAGCAGTTCTTC,CATSENRDLYNEQFF
TRBJ1-2,TRBV19,-,-,TGTGCCAGCCTTAGGACGGCGGTGGGTAACTATGGCTACACCTTC,CASLRTAVGNYGYTF
TRBJ2-3,TRBV11-3,-,-,TGTGCCAGCAGCTTGACAGCTAGCACAGATACGCAGTATTTT,CASSLTASTDTQYF
TRBJ1-6,TRBV2,-,-,TGTGCCAGCAGTGATTTTGGGGAAAATAATTCACCCCTCCACTTT,CASSDFGENNSPLHF
TRBJ2-2,TRBV7-2,-,-,TGTGCCAGCAGCGCCCTCTTGGACACCGGGGAGCTGTTTTTT,CASSALLDTGELFF
TRBJ2-2,TRBV7-2,-,-,TGTGCCAGCAGCTTAGTACCTAGCGAGTACACCGGGGAGCTGTTTTTT,CASSLVPSEYTGELFF
TRBJ1-2,TRBV7-2,-,-,TGTGCCAGCAGCTTAGGGTATCGGCAGGGAGAAGGCTACACCTTC,CASSLGYRQGEGYTF
TRBJ2-1,TRBV5-1,TRBD1,-,TGCGCCAGCAGGGGGGACAGACGGCAGTTCTTC,CASRGDRRQFF
TRBJ2-1,TRBV4-3,TRBD1,-,TGCGCCAGCAGCCAAGAGCGACCGGACAGGTACAATGAGCAGTTCTTC,CASSQERPDRYNEQFF
TRBJ1-2,TRBV2,-,-,TGTGCCAGCAGTCAAAGAACAGGGTCTGCCTATGGCTACACCTTC,CASSQRTGSAYGYTF
TRBJ1-2,TRBV23-1,-,-,TGCGCCAGCAGTCAATCTATCATTGGTGACTATGGCTACACCTTC,CASSQSIIGDYGYTF
TRBJ1-1,TRBV7-2,-,-,TGTGCCAGCAGCCCAGGGACCATGAACACTGAAGCTTTCTTT,CASSPGTMNTEAFF
TRBJ1-2,TRBV15,-,-,TGTGCCACCAGCAGAGATCGAGGAGGGGGCTACACCTTC,CATSRDRGGGYTF
TRBJ2-1,TRBV4-1,-,-,TGCGCCAGCAGCCGGTCGCAGCTAAGCAATGAGCAGTTCTTC,CASSRSQLSNEQFF
TRBJ1-2,TRBV19,-,-,TGTGCCAGTAGTCCAGAAGTACGACGGGCTAACTATGGCTACACCTTC,CASSPEVRRANYGYTF
TRBJ1-1,TRBV6-4,TRBD1,-,TGTGCCAGCAGTGAGGTACCAGGGGGCCCACCGAACACTGAAGCTTTCTTT,CASSEVPGGPPNTEAFF
TRBJ2-7,TRBV11-2,TRBD1,-,TGTGCCAGCAGCTTAGACGGGACAGGGGGCCACGAGCAGTACTTC,CASSLDGTGGHEQYF
TRBJ2-1,TRBV9,-,-,TGTGCCAGCAGCGTCGGGACATATAATAACAATGAGCAGTTCTTC,CASSVGTYNNNEQFF
TRBJ1-1,TRBV27,-,-,TGTGCCAGCGGACAGCCCCACCGGGACACTGAAGCTTTCTTT,CASGQPHRDTEAFF
TRBJ1-1,TRBV6-2/TRBV6-3,-,-,TGTGCCAGCAGTTACCCTCGGTTGAACACTGAAGCTTTCTTT,CASSYPRLNTEAFF
TRBJ1-2,TRBV7-2,TRBD1,-,TGTGCCAGCAGCCTGACAGGGGCCCATGGCTACACCTTC,CASSLTGAHGYTF
TRBJ2-3,TRBV3-1/TRBV3-2,-,-,TGTGCCAGCAGCCAAGGGCTGCGCCAAGATACGCAGTATTTT,CASSQGLRQDTQYF
TRBJ1-2,TRBV2,TRBD1,-,TGTGCCAGGCCGCTCCCAGGGGGGGTCTATGGCTACACCTTC,CARPLPGGVYGYTF
TRBJ2-7,TRBV6-2/TRBV6-3,TRBD2,-,TGTGCCAGCAGTTATAGTCCCCTAGCGGGGGGCCTCAATCCCTACGAGCAGTACTTC,CASSYSPLAGGLNPYEQYF
TRBJ1-2,TRBV11-3,-,-,TGTGCCCCCATGGGGCAGAACTATGGCTACACCTTC,CAPMGQNYGYTF
TRBJ1-5,TRBV11-2,-,few,TGTGCCAGCAGCTTAGACACGGGGGTCACTCAGCCCCAGCATTTT,CASSLDTGVTQPQHF
TRBJ2-7,TRBV30,TRBD2,-,TGTGCCTGGAGGGTGGGCGGGGGACCGTTTCACGAGCAGTACTTC,CAWRVGGGPFHEQYF
TRBJ1-3,TRBV30,-,-,TGTGCCTGGAACGCCCTCGAGGCCGGAAACACCATATATTTT,CAWNALEAGNTIYF
TRBJ1-2,TRBV2,-,-,TGTGCCAGCAGTGAGGACAAACTGGGGGGCTACACCTTC,CASSEDKLGGYTF
TRBJ1-2,TRBV28,TRBD1,-,TGTGCCAGCATCGGGACAGGGCACTATGGCTACACCTTC,CASIGTGHYGYTF
TRBJ1-5,TRBV28,-,-,TGTGCCAGCAATCCCGGAGGGTCAGGGAGCAATCAGCCCCAGCATTTT,CASNPGGSGSNQPQHF